Below are 12 T cell receptor beta chains sequenced from a single sample in a study of cytomegalovirus exposure and HLA in healthy donors. The PCR had 60 Vbeta and 13 Jbeta primers. Some clones are missing from TCRdb's copy, which holds only in-frame ones; the method was immunoSEQ multiplex PCR. In the table there are about 120,000 clones, around 77% of which are singletons. Sequenced material: PBMCs. These receptor sequences come from a human donor in good health.

This chain joins TRBV6-1 and TRBJ1-5; 7 nucleotides agree with TRBD1. The CDR3 totals 14 residues. V trimming: 6 bases; J trimming: 3 bases; junction bases outside the gene matches: 5. The germline V gene encodes CDR1 MNHNS and CDR2 SASEGT. The CDR3 DNA is TGTGCCAGCAGGGACAGGAGGATCAATCAGCCCCAGCATTTT. It codes for CASRDRRINQPQHF.

V usage is TRBV5-5 and J usage is TRBJ2-7; a possible D gene is TRBD1 (8 bases). The germline V gene has CDR1 SGHKS and CDR2 YYEKEE (reference sequence). Trimming shortened V by 4 bases and J by 2 bases, and 13 bases separated the two germline ends. The CDR3 totals 14 residues. CDR3 coding DNA: TGTGCCAGCAGCATCACAGGGGGGGCCTACGAGCAGTACTTC. Translated, it gives CASSITGGAYEQYF.

The V gene is TRBV4-2, the J gene TRBJ2-3; 9 positions match TRBD1. The CDR3 contains 15 residues. The ends lost 4 bases at V and 2 bases at J; junction bases unmatched: 4. Germline values: CDR1 LGHNA, CDR2 YNFKEQ. CDR3 residues: CASSPGQGLTDTQYF. CDR3 sequence (DNA): TGTGCCAGCAGCCCGGGACAGGGACTCACAGATACGCAGTATTTT.

The chain has TRBV4-1 and TRBJ1-4; TRBD1 aligns across 7 bases. Germline loops: CDR1 MGHRA, CDR2 YSYEKL. J gave up 3 bases and V 6 bases, and 10 bases lay outside the gene matches. The CDR3 has 16 amino acids. The DNA of the CDR3 is TGCGCCAGCAGTTCCTTAGGGGGCGCGGCTAATGAAAAACTGTTTTTT. Translation: CASSSLGGAANEKLFF.

The chain joins TRBV11-2 to TRBJ1-5; TRBD1 is a possible D gene (5 bases). CDR3 length equals 15 residues. V was clipped by 2 bases and J by 1 base, with 9 bases between them. Germline V gene sequence: CDR1 SGHAT, CDR2 FQNNGV. CDR3 sequence reads: CASSLSGLSNQPQHF. The CDR3 DNA is TGTGCCAGCAGCTTATCAGGGCTGAGCAATCAGCCCCAGCATTTT.

The chain combines TRBV5-1 with TRBJ2-7; 8 bases are shared with TRBD1. The CDR3 is 15 amino acids. The V gene end was trimmed by 3 bases and the J gene end by 7 bases; junction bases not matched to a gene: 12. The V gene's germline CDR1 is SGHRS and CDR2 YFSETQ. The CDR3 nucleotides read TGCGCCAGCAGCTCCACGACAGGGGTGAGGTGGGAGCAGTACTTC. Translated: CASSSTTGVRWEQYF.

J is TRBJ2-3 and V is TRBV19; TRBD2 matches 10 bases. V shed 5 bases, J shed 5 bases, and the junction held 4 bases outside the gene matches. CDR3 length equals 14 residues. CDR1 is LNHDA and CDR2 is SQIVND in the germline V gene (reference sequence). CDR3 nucleotides: TGTGCCAGTAGTCCTAGCGGGGGCTTAGATACGCAGTATTTT. Encoded protein: CASSPSGGLDTQYF. The variable domain in full, with the rest retrieved from reference TRBV19 and TRBJ2-3, is DGGITQSPKYLFRKEGQNVTLSCEQNLNHDAMYWYRQDPGQGLRLIYYSQIVNDFQKGDIAEGYSVSREKKESFPLTVTSAQKNPTAFYLCASSPSGGLDTQYFGPGTRLTVL.

The gene calls are TRBV4-1 and TRBJ2-3; 10 bases are a match to TRBD2. Germline V gene sequence: CDR1 MGHRA, CDR2 YSYEKL. J lost 5 bases, V lost 1 base, and 9 bases had no gene match. The CDR3 runs 17 residues. This chain's CDR3 is CASSQVWLAGDQDTQYF. CDR3 sequence (DNA): TGCGCCAGCAGCCAAGTCTGGCTAGCGGGAGACCAAGATACGCAGTATTTT.

Here the CDR3 reads CASSAAGNTIYF. CDR3 in DNA: TGTGCCAGCAGTGCTGCAGGGAACACCATATATTTT. The chain joins TRBV6-1 to TRBJ1-3, with a possible D match to TRBD1 (5 bases). The V end lost 4 bases, the J end lost 7 bases, and 8 bases lay between the germline ends. The CDR3 has 12 residues. Germline V gives CDR1 MNHNS, CDR2 SASEGT.

This clone was counted a few times. The gene calls are TRBV5-8 and TRBJ2-3; 7 nucleotides match TRBD1. CDR1 SGHTS and CDR2 YDEGEE come from the germline V gene. The V gene end was trimmed by 0 bases and the J gene end by 1 base; junction bases not matched to a gene: 8. The CDR3 totals 17 residues. This chain's CDR3 is CASSLGWDSLGTDTQYF. In nucleotides, the CDR3 is TGTGCCAGCAGCTTGGGTTGGGACAGCCTCGGCACAGATACGCAGTATTTT.

This clone appeared a few times. The chain carries TRBV5-6 and TRBJ2-7, with a weak D call TRBD2 (5 bases). Germline V gives CDR1 SGHDT, CDR2 YYEEEE. CDR3 size: 13 residues. The V gene lost 4 bases and the J gene lost 0 bases, with 8 bases spanning the gap. This CDR3 is CASSPGSSYEQYF. CDR3 sequence (DNA): TGTGCCAGCAGCCCGGGGAGCTCCTACGAGCAGTACTTC.

This clone was picked up a small number of times. The chain joins TRBV10-3 to TRBJ2-7, with TRBD1 as a possible D gene (5 bases). Deletions cut 8 bases from V and 1 base from J, with 9 bases between. CDR3 length: 12 residues. Germline V CDR1 and CDR2: ENHRY, SYGVKD. This CDR3 reads CAISPGSYEQYF. In DNA, the CDR3 is TGTGCCATCTCCCCAGGGTCCTACGAGCAGTACTTC.